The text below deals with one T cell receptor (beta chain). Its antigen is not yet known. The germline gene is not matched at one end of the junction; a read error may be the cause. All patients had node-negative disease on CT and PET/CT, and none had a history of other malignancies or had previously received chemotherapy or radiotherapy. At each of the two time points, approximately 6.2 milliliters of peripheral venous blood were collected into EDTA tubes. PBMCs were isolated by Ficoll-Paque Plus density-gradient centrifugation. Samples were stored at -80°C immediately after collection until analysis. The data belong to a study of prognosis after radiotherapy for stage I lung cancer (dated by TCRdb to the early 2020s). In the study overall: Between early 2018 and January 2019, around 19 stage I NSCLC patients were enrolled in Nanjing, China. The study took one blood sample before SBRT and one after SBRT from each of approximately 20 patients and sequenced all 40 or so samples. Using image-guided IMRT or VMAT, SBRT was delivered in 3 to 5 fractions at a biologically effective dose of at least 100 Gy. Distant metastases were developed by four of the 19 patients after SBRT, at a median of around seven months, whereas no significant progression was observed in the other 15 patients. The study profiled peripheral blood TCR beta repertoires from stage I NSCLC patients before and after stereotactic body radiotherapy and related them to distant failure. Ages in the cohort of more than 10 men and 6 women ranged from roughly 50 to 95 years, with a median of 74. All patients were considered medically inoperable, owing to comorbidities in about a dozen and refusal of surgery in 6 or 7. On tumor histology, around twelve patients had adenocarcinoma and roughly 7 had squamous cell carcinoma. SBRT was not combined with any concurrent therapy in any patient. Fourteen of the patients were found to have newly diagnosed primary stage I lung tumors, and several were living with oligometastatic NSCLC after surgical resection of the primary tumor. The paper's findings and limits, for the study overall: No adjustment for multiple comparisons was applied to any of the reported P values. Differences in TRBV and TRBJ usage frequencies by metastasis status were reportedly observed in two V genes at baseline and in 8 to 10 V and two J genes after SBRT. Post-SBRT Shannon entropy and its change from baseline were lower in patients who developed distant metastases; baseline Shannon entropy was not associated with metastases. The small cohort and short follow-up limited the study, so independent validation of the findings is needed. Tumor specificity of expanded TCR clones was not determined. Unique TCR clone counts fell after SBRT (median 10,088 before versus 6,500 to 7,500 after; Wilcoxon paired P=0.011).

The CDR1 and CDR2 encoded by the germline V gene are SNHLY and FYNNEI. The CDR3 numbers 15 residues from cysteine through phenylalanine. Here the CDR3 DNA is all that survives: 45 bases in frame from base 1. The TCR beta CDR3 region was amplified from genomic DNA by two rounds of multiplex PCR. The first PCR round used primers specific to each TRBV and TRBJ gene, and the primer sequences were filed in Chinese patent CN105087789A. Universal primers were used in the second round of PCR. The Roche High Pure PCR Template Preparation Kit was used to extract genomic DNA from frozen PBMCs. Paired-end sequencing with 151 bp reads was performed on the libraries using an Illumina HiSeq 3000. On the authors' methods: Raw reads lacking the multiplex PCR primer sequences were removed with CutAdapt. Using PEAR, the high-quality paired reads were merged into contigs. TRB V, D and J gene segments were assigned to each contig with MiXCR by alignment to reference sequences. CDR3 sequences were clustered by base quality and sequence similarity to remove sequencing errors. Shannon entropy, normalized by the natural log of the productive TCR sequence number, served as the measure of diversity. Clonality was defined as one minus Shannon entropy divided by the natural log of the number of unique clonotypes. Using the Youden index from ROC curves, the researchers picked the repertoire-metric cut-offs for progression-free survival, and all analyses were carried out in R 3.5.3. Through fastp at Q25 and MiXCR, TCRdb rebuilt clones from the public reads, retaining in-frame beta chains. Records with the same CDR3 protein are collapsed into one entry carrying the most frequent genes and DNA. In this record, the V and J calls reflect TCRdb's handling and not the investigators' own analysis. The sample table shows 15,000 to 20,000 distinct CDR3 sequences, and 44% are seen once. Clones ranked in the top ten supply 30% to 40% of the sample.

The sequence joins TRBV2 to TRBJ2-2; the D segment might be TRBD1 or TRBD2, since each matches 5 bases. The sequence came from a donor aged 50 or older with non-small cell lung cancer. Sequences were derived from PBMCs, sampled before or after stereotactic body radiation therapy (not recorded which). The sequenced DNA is TGTGCCAGCAGTCCTGACAGCGCGAACACCTGGGAGCTTTTTTTT. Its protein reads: CASSPDSANTWELFF.